This record covers a single TCR beta chain. Antigen: not known. Uncontrolled infections, pregnancy, lactation or other autoimmune diseases led to patient exclusion. An approximately 10 ml volume of fresh peripheral blood provided the PBMCs. Trimming took 4 bases from V and 4 from J, leaving 11 bases between them. This CDR3 is 14 amino acids long. The germline gives CDR1 LNHNV, CDR2 YYDKDF (reference sequence). The record originates from a study of Graves' ophthalmopathy and Graves' hyperthyroidism. The study's findings and limits: Distinction of ophthalmopathy from stable hyperthyroidism by a 13-signature model reached approximately 88% sensitivity and approximately 80% specificity. Most thyroid clonotypes expanded beyond 0.001 frequency were also found in blood.

RNA transcripts served as template for amplifying TCR beta CDR3 sequences. RT-PCR with HTBI primers came first, then second-round multiplex PCR. In TCRdb, the multiplex PCR reads were re-called with MiXCR into one record per CDR3 protein. The sample has 500,000 to 800,000 distinct CDR3 sequences; roughly two fifths are singletons. The V call is TRBV15, the J call TRBJ2-1; D gene unclear. Material: peripheral blood. The sequence came from an adult man with Graves' ophthalmopathy. The CDR3: CATSTLELYNEQFF. CDR3 nucleotide sequence: TGTGCCACCAGCACCCTAGAATTGTACAATGAGCAGTTCTTC. Using reference TRBV15 and TRBJ2-1 for the parts outside the CDR3, the full variable domain is DAMVIQNPRYQVTQFGKPVTLSCSQTLNHNVMYWYQQKSSQAPKLLFHYYDKDFNNEADTPDNFQSRRPNTSFCFLDIRSPGLGDTAMYLCATSTLELYNEQFFGPGTRLTVL.